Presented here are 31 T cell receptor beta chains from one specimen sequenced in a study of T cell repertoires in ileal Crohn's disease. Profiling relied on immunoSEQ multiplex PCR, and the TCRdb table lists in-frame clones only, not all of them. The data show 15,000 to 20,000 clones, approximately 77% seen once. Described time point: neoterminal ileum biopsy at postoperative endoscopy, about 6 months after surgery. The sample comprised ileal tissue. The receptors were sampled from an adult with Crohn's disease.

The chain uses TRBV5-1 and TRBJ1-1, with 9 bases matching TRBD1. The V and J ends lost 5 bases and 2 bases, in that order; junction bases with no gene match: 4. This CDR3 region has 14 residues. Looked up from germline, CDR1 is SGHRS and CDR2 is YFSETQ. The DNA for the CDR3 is TGCGCCAGCAGTTTCACAGGGGGCAACACTGAAGCTTTCTTT. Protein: CASSFTGGNTEAFF.

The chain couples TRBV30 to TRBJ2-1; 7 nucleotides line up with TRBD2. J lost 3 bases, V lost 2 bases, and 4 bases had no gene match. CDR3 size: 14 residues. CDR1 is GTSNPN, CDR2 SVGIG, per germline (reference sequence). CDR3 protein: CAWSPGTIYNEQFF. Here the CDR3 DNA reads TGTGCCTGGAGTCCAGGGACTATCTACAATGAGCAGTTCTTC.

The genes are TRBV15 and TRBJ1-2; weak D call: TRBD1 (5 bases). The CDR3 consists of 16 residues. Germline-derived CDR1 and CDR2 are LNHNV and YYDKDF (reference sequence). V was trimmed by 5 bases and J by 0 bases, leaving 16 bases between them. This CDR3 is CATSDQQAQPNYGYTF. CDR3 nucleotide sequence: TGTGCCACCAGCGACCAACAGGCCCAACCTAACTATGGCTACACCTTC. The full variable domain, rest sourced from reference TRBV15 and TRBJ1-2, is DAMVIQNPRYQVTQFGKPVTLSCSQTLNHNVMYWYQQKSSQAPKLLFHYYDKDFNNEADTPDNFQSRRPNTSFCFLDIRSPGLGDTAMYLCATSDQQAQPNYGYTFGSGTRLTVV.

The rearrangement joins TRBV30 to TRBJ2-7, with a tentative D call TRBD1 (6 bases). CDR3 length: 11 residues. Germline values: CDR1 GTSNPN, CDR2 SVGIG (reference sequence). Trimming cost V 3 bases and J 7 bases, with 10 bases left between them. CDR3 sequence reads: CAWSTGWEQYF. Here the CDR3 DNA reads TGTGCCTGGAGCACAGGGTGGGAGCAGTACTTC.

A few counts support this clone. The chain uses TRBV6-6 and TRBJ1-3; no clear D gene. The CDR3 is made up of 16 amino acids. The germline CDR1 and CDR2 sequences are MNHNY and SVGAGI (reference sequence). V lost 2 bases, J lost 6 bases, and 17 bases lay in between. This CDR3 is CASSYPQNLGENTIYF. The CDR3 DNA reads TGTGCCAGCAGTTACCCTCAGAATTTGGGAGAAAACACCATATATTTT.

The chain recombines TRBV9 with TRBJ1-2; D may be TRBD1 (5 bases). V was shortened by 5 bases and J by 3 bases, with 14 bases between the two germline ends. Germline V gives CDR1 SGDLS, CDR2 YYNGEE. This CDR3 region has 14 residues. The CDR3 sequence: CASSSPGLHYGYTF. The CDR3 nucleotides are TGTGCCAGCAGTTCCCCGGGACTGCACTATGGCTACACCTTC.

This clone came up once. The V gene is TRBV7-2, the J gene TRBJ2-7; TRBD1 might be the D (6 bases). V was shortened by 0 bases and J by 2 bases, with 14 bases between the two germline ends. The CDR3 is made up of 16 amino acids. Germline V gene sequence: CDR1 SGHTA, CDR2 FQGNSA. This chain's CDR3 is CASSLAGGGQTYEQYF. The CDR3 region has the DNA TGTGCCAGCAGCTTAGCGGGTGGGGGACAAACCTACGAGCAGTACTTC.

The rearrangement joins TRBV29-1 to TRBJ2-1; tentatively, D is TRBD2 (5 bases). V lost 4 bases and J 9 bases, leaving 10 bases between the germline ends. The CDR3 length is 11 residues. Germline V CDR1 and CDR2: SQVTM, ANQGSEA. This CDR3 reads CSVGEGPEQFF. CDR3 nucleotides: TGCAGCGTTGGAGAGGGCCCTGAGCAGTTCTTC.

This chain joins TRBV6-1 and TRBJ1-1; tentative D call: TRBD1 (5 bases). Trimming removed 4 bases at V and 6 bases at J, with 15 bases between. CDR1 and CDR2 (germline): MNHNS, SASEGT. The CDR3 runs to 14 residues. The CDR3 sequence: CASSVIQGSPEAFF. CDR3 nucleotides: TGTGCCAGCAGTGTCATCCAGGGATCTCCTGAAGCTTTCTTT.

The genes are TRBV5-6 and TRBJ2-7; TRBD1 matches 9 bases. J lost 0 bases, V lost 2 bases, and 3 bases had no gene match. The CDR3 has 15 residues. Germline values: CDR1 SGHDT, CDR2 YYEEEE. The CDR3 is CASSFGDRVSYEQYF. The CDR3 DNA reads TGTGCCAGCAGCTTTGGGGACAGGGTCTCCTACGAGCAGTACTTC.

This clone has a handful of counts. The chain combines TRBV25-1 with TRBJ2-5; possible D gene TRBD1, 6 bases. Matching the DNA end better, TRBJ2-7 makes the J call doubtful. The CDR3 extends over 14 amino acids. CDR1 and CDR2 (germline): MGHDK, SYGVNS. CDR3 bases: TGTGCCAGCAGCTGGACAGAAGCTGGCTACGAGCAGTACTTC. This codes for CASSWTEAGYEQYF.

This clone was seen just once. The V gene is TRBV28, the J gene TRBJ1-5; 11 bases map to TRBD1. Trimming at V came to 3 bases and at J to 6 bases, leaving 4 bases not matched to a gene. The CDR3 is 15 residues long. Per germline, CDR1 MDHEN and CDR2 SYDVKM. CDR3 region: CASSLGTGGGQPQHF. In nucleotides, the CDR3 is TGTGCCAGCAGTTTGGGGACAGGGGGAGGTCAGCCCCAGCATTTT.

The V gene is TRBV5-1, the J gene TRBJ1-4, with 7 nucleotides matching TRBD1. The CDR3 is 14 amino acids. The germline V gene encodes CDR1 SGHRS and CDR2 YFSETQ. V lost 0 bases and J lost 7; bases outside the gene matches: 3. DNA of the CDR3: TGCGCCAGCAGCTTGGGCAGGGGGGCTGAAAAACTGTTTTTT. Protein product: CASSLGRGAEKLFF.

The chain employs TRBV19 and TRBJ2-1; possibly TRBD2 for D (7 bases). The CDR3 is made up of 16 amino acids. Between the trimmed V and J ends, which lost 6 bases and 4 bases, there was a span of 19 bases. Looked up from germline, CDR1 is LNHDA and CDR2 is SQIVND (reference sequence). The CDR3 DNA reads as TGTGCCAGTAGCTTTTCCCGGGGGAGGGGGTACAATGAGCAGTTCTTC. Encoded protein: CASSFSRGRGYNEQFF. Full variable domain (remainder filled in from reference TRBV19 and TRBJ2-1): DGGITQSPKYLFRKEGQNVTLSCEQNLNHDAMYWYRQDPGQGLRLIYYSQIVNDFQKGDIAEGYSVSREKKESFPLTVTSAQKNPTAFYLCASSFSRGRGYNEQFFGPGTRLTVL.

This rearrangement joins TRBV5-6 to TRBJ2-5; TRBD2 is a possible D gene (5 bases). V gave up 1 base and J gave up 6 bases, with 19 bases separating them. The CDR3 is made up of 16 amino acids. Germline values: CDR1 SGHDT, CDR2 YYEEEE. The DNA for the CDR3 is TGTGCCAGCAGCTTGACCTCCGGCCCCGGGGTGCAGACCCAGTACTTC. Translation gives CASSLTSGPGVQTQYF.

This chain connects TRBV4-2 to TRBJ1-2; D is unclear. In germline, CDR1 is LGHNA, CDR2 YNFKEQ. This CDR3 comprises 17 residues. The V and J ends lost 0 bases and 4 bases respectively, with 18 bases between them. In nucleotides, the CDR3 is TGTGCCAGCAGCCAAGAAACGGGAGGAGCCTTTACCTATGGCTACACCTTC. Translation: CASSQETGGAFTYGYTF.

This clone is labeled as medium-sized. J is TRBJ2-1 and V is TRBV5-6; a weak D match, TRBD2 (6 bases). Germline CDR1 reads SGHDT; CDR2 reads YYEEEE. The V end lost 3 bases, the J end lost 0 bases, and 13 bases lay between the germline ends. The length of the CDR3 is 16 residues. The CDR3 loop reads CASSSTGLTSYNEQFF. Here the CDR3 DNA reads TGTGCCAGCAGCTCTACGGGACTCACCTCCTACAATGAGCAGTTCTTC.

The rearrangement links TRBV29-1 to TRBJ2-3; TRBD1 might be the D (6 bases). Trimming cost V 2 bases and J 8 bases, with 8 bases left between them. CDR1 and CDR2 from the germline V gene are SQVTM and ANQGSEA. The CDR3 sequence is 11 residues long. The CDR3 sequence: CSVELQGTQYF. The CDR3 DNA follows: TGCAGCGTTGAATTACAGGGTACGCAGTATTTT.

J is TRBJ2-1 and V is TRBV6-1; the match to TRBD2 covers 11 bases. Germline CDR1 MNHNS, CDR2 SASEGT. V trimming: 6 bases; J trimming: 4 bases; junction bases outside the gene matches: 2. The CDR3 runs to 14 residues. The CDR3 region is CASSASGGYNEQFF. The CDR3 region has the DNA TGTGCCAGCAGCGCTAGCGGGGGGTACAATGAGCAGTTCTTC.

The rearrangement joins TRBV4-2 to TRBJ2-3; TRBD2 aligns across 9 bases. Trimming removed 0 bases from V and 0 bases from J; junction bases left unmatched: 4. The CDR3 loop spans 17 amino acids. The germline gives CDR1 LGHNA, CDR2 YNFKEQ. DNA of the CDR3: TGTGCCAGCAGCCAAGACAGCGGGAGGCAAAGCACAGATACGCAGTATTTT. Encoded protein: CASSQDSGRQSTDTQYF.

The CDR3 spells CASSSINRGLGGYTF. The CDR3 DNA sequence: TGTGCCAGCAGTTCAATCAACAGGGGATTAGGTGGCTACACCTTC. The V and J genes are TRBV6-6 and TRBJ1-2, with TRBD1 identical over 7 bases. Germline V gene data show CDR1 as MNHNY and CDR2 as SVGAGI (reference sequence). The trim removed 4 bases at V and 7 bases at J, leaving 12 bases unmatched. The CDR3 covers 15 residues.

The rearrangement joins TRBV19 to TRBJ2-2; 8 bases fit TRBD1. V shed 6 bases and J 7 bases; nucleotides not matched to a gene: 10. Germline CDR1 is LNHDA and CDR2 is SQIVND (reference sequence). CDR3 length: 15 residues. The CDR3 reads CASRTADRENGELFF. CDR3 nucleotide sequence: TGTGCCAGTAGGACTGCGGACAGGGAAAACGGGGAGCTGTTTTTT.

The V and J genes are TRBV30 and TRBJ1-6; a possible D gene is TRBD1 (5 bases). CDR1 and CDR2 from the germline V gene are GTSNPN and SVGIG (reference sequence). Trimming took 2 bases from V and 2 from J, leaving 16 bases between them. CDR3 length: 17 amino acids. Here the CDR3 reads CAWSQGEGATYNSPLHF. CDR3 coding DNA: TGTGCCTGGAGTCAAGGGGAAGGGGCCACCTATAATTCACCCCTCCACTTT.

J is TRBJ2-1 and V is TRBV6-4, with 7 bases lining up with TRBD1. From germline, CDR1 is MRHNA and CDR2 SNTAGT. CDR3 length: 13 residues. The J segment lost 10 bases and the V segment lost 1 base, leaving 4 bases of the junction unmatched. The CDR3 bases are TGTGCCAGCAGTGACTTTACAGGGGCCGAGCAGTTCTTC. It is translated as CASSDFTGAEQFF.

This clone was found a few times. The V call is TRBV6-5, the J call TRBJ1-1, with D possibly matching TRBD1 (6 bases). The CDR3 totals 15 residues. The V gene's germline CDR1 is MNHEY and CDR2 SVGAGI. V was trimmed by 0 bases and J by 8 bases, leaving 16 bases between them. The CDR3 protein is CASSYSPNREREAFF. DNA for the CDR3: TGTGCCAGCAGTTACTCGCCCAACAGGGAGCGAGAAGCTTTCTTT.

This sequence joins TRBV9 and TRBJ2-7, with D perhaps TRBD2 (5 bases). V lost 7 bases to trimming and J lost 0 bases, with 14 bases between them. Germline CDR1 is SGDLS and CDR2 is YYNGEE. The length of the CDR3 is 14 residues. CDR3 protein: CASSRGVLSYEQYF. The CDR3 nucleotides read TGTGCCAGCTCACGGGGAGTCCTCTCCTACGAGCAGTACTTC.

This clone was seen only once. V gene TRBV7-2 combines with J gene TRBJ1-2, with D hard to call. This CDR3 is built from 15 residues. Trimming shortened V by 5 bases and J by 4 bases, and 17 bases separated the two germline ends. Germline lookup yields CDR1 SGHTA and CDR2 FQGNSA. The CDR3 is CASSLSAGTLYGYTF. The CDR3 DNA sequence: TGTGCCAGCAGCCTGTCCGCGGGAACCCTCTATGGCTACACCTTC.

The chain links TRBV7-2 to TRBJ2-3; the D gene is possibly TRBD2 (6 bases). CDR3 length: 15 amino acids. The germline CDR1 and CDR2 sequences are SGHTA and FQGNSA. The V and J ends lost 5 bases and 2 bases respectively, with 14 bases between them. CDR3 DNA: TGTGCCAGCAGCGCGGCGGGAAAGGACACAGATACGCAGTATTTT. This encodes CASSAAGKDTDTQYF.

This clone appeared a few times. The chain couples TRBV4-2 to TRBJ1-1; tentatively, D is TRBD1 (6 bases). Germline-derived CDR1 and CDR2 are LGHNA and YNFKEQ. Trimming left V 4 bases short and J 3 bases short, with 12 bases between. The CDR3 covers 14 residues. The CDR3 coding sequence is TGTGCCAGCAGCCCAGGGGCGATCGACACTGAAGCTTTCTTT. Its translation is CASSPGAIDTEAFF.

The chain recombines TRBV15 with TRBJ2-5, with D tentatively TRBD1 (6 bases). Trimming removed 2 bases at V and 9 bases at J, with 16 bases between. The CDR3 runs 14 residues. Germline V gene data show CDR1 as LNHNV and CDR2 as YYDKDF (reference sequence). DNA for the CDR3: TGTGCCACCAGCAGACGGGACACTCAGAGAGCCCAGTACTTC. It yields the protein CATSRRDTQRAQYF.

The CDR3 protein is CASSEAPPPQDEQYF. DNA for the CDR3: TGTGCCAGCAGTGAAGCACCCCCTCCACAGGACGAGCAGTACTTC. This chain joins TRBV6-1 and TRBJ2-7; possible D gene TRBD1, 5 bases. CDR1 MNHNS and CDR2 SASEGT come from the germline V gene. The CDR3 extends over 15 amino acids. Trimming removed 0 bases from V and 5 bases from J, with 14 bases in between.